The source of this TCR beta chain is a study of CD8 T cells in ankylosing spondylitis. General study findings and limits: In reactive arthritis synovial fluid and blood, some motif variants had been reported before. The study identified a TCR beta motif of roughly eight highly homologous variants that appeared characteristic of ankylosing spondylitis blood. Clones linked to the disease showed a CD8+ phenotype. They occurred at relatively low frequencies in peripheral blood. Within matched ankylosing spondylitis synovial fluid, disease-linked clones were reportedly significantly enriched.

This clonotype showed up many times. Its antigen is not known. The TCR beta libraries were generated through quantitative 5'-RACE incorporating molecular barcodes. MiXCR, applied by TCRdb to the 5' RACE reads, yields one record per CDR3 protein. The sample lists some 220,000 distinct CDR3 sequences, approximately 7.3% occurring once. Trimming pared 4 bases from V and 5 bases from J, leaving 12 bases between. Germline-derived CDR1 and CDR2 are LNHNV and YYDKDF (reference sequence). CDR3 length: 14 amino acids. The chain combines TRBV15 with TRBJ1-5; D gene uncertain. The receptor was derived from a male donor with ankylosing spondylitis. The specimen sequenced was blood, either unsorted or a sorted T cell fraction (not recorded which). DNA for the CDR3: TGTGCCACCAGCAACGACTCCCCGGATCAGCCCCAGCATTTT. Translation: CATSNDSPDQPQHF.